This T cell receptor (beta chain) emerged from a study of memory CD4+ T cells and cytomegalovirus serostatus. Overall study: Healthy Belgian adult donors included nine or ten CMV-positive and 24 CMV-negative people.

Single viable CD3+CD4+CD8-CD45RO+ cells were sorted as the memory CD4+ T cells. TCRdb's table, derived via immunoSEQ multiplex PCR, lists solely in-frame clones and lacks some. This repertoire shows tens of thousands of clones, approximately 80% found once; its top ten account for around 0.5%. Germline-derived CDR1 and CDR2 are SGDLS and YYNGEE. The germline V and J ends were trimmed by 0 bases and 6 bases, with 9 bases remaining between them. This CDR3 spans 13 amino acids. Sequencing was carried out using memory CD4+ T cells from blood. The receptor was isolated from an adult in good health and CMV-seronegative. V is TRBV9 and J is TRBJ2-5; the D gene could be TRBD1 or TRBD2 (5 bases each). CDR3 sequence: CASSVGEGQTQYF. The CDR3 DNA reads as TGTGCCAGCAGCGTAGGAGAGGGGCAGACCCAGTACTTC. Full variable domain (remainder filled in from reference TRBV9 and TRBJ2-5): DSGVTQTPKHLITATGQRVTLRCSPRSGDLSVYWYQQSLDQGLQFLIQYYNGEERAKGNILERFSAQQFPDLHSELNLSSLELGDSALYFCASSVGEGQTQYFGPGTRLLVL.